Below, 23 T cell receptor beta chains from the same sample are listed, as sequenced in a study of CD8 T cells in Susac syndrome. RNA totalling about 0.45 to 1 ug underwent reverse transcription with random hexamers. TCRdb used MiXCR to reprocess the immunoSEQ multiplex PCR reads, holding one entry per CDR3 protein. There are about 73,000 distinct CDR3 sequences in the sample; about 94% occur only once, and 0.35% to 0.4% lies in the top ten. The sample taken for sequencing was CD8+ T cells from PBMCs. The receptors here all came from a human donor with multiple sclerosis.

The chain's CDR3 is CATGRGGTEAFF. CDR3 nucleotides: TGTGCCACGGGGAGGGGGGGTACTGAAGCTTTCTTT. V gene TRBV7-9 combines with J gene TRBJ1-1; TRBD1 is a possible D gene (6 bases). From germline, CDR1 is SEHNR and CDR2 FQNEAQ (reference sequence). Trimming cost V 10 bases and J 5 bases, with 14 bases left between them. This CDR3 contains 12 residues.

CDR3 amino acids: CASSQGGRFEAFF. The CDR3 DNA is TGTGCCAGCAGCCAAGGGGGACGGTTTGAAGCTTTCTTT. This chain uses TRBV3-1 with TRBJ1-1; D is perhaps TRBD1 (5 bases). The CDR3 is 13 amino acids. The germline gives CDR1 LGHDT, CDR2 YNNKEL (reference sequence). The V end lost 1 base, the J end lost 7 bases, and 10 bases lay between the germline ends.

The CDR3 region has the DNA TGCGCCAGCAGTCGGGAGGCCTATGGCTACACCTTC. Its protein product is CASSREAYGYTF. V gene TRBV23-1 combines with J gene TRBJ1-2; D gene uncertain. TRBV23-1 is assigned to the ORF class and has an uncertain function. Trimming shortened V by 4 bases and J by 4 bases, and 7 bases separated the two germline ends. The CDR3 length is 12 residues.

V and J are TRBV6-1 and TRBJ2-1; the D gene is possibly TRBD1 (6 bases). CDR3 length: 14 residues. Germline loops: CDR1 MNHNS, CDR2 SASEGT. V was trimmed by 6 bases and J by 0 bases, leaving 9 bases between them. CDR3 residues: CASRMDSSYNEQFF. The CDR3 DNA is TGTGCCAGCAGGATGGACAGCTCCTACAATGAGCAGTTCTTC.

The gene calls are TRBV7-8 and TRBJ2-5, with 7 bases identical to TRBD1. The CDR3 contains 16 residues. V was clipped by 1 base and J by 0 bases; unmatched bases: 5. Germline lookup yields CDR1 SGHVS and CDR2 FQNEAQ. CDR3 residues: CASSLGGQWDQETQYF. CDR3 nucleotide sequence: TGTGCCAGCAGCTTAGGGGGACAGTGGGACCAAGAGACCCAGTACTTC. The whole variable domain, remainder taken from reference TRBV7-8 and TRBJ2-5, is GAGVSQSPRYKVAKRGQDVALRCDPISGHVSLFWYQQALGQGPEFLTYFQNEAQLDKSGLPSDRFFAERPEGSVSTLKIQRTQQEDSAVYLCASSLGGQWDQETQYFGPGTRLLVL.

This clonotype was seen only once. The rearrangement joins TRBV3-1 to TRBJ1-2; possible D gene TRBD1, 6 bases. Germline V gene data show CDR1 as LGHDT and CDR2 as YNNKEL (reference sequence). There are 17 residues in the CDR3. Trimming took 4 bases from V and 4 from J, leaving 22 bases between them. For the CDR3, the DNA is TGTGCCAGCAGCCCCGGCCCCCACAGGGAAAGGAGCTATGGCTACACCTTC. This codes for CASSPGPHRERSYGYTF. The full variable domain, its missing parts supplied by reference TRBV3-1 and TRBJ1-2, is DTAVSQTPKYLVTQMGNDKSIKCEQNLGHDTMYWYKQDSKKFLKIMFSYNNKELIINETVPNRFSPKSPDKAHLNLHINSLELGDSAVYFCASSPGPHRERSYGYTFGSGTRLTVV.

The chain is built from TRBV6-5 and TRBJ2-5; D gene ambiguous. The germline gives CDR1 MNHEY, CDR2 SVGAGI. V was pared by 0 bases and J by 8 bases, with 4 bases between. CDR3 length: 11 amino acids. The CDR3 sequence: CASSYSTTQYF. In DNA, the CDR3 is TGTGCCAGCAGTTACTCGACCACCCAGTACTTC.

This rearrangement joins TRBV29-1 to TRBJ2-7, with TRBD2 matching over 9 bases. CDR1 SQVTM and CDR2 ANQGSEA come from the germline V gene. This CDR3 has 13 residues. The V segment lost 5 bases and the J segment 4 bases; nucleotides outside the gene matches: 6. The CDR3 bases are TGCAGCGTTCAGCTAGCGGGAAGTTACGAGCAGTACTTC. Amino acid sequence: CSVQLAGSYEQYF.

The chain combines TRBV4-2 with TRBJ1-1; D not resolved. This CDR3 contains 12 residues. CDR1 and CDR2 from the germline V gene are LGHNA and YNFKEQ. The germline V and J ends were trimmed by 3 bases and 1 base, with 3 bases remaining between them. CDR3 sequence reads: CASSQKNTEAFF. The CDR3 DNA reads as TGTGCCAGCAGCCAGAAGAACACTGAAGCTTTCTTT.

V gene TRBV27 combines with J gene TRBJ2-3; D is ambiguous. Germline V gene lookup returns CDR1 MNHEY and CDR2 SMNVEV (reference sequence). This CDR3 has 14 residues. V shed 6 bases and J shed 3 bases, with 13 bases lying between them. CDR3 residues: CASSPRILTDTQYF. DNA for the CDR3: TGTGCCAGCAGCCCGAGAATCCTTACAGATACGCAGTATTTT.

This chain uses TRBV7-3 with TRBJ2-5; 14 bases align to TRBD2. CDR3 length equals 16 residues. With 4 bases clipped from V and 5 bases from J, the junction kept 6 bases outside the gene matches. CDR1 is SGHTA and CDR2 is FQGTGA in the germline V gene. The CDR3 reads CASSSGLAGGGETQYF. The CDR3, as DNA: TGTGCCAGCAGCTCCGGACTAGCGGGGGGCGGGGAGACCCAGTACTTC.

The rearrangement uses TRBV6-2 or TRBV6-3 and TRBJ2-7; D gene uncertain. Trimming removed 4 bases from V and 4 bases from J, with 17 bases in between. The CDR3 covers 15 residues. Germline loops: CDR1 MNHEY, CDR2 SVGEGT. This CDR3 reads CASSFDIVRGYEQYF. Here the CDR3 DNA reads TGTGCCAGCAGTTTCGACATAGTCCGCGGTTACGAGCAGTACTTC.

J is TRBJ1-4 and V is TRBV2; the D gene is possibly TRBD1 (5 bases). V was pared by 8 bases and J by 1 base, with 14 bases between. This CDR3 is 15 amino acids long. Germline V gene lookup returns CDR1 SNHLY and CDR2 FYNNEI. The CDR3 here is CASAGTPGTNEKLFF. CDR3 bases: TGTGCCAGCGCAGGGACGCCGGGAACTAATGAAAAACTGTTTTTT.

V is TRBV20-1 and J is TRBJ2-5, with D possibly TRBD2 on 5 matching bases. The CDR3 is made up of 12 amino acids. The V and J ends lost 7 bases and 4 bases respectively, with 13 bases between them. Germline V lookup: CDR1 DFQATT, CDR2 SNEGSKA (reference sequence). The CDR3 DNA is TGCAGTGTTGAGCGGAGAACAGAGACCCAGTACTTC. Residues: CSVERRTETQYF.

J is TRBJ2-5 and V is TRBV4-3; D unclear. The CDR3 runs 13 residues. Germline CDR1 LGHNA, CDR2 YSLEER. Between the trimmed V and J ends, which lost 4 bases and 2 bases, there was a span of 8 bases. DNA for the CDR3: TGCGCCAGCAGCCCAGCTGGGCAAGAGACCCAGTACTTC. Translated: CASSPAGQETQYF.

The V and J genes are TRBV9 and TRBJ2-1; 9 bases match TRBD2. The CDR3 has 15 residues. Germline V gene lookup returns CDR1 SGDLS and CDR2 YYNGEE. The junction had 2 bases not matched to a gene; V was cut back by 0 bases and J by 4 bases. This CDR3 reads CASSVEAGGYNEQFF. As DNA, the CDR3 is TGTGCCAGCAGCGTAGAAGCGGGGGGTTACAATGAGCAGTTCTTC.

The CDR3 sequence: CASRPSGRADADTQYF. CDR3 DNA: TGTGCCAGCAGACCCAGCGGGAGGGCTGATGCAGATACGCAGTATTTT. The chain combines TRBV27 with TRBJ2-3, with TRBD2 identical over 10 bases. Germline-derived CDR1 and CDR2 are MNHEY and SMNVEV (reference sequence). V lost 6 bases and J lost 4; bases outside the gene matches: 10. This CDR3 region has 16 residues.

This sequence joins TRBV6-2 or TRBV6-3 and TRBJ2-7, with D perhaps matching TRBD2 (6 bases). This CDR3 is 16 amino acids long. V was cut by 0 bases and J by 0 bases, with 12 bases left in between. The V gene's germline CDR1 is MNHEY and CDR2 SVGEGT. The CDR3 sequence is CASSYSGGTGSYEQYF. CDR3 nucleotides: TGTGCCAGCAGTTACTCCGGGGGTACAGGCTCCTACGAGCAGTACTTC.

This sequence joins TRBV29-1 and TRBJ2-1, with 14 bases fitting TRBD2. This CDR3 is built from 16 residues. Germline loops: CDR1 SQVTM, CDR2 ANQGSEA. J was trimmed by 3 bases and V by 1 base; bases with no gene match: 2. The CDR3 DNA follows: TGCAGCGTTGAAGGGGGACTAGCGGGGGACTACAATGAGCAGTTCTTC. It yields the protein CSVEGGLAGDYNEQFF.

The CDR3 reads CASSQDFRQAQYF. The CDR3 DNA follows: TGCGCCAGCAGCCAAGATTTCAGGCAGGCGCAGTATTTT. V gene TRBV4-3 combines with J gene TRBJ2-3; D not resolved. The germline CDR1 and CDR2 sequences are LGHNA and YSLEER. This CDR3 has 13 residues. Trimming stripped 0 bases from V and 10 bases from J, with 11 bases between.

The chain recombines TRBV29-1 with TRBJ1-2; D unclear. V was shortened by 4 bases and J by 7 bases, with 10 bases between the two germline ends. The CDR3 is 11 amino acids. The germline gives CDR1 SQVTM, CDR2 ANQGSEA. The CDR3 loop is CSVARDRGYTF. The CDR3 DNA sequence: TGCAGCGTTGCCCGGGATCGTGGCTACACCTTC.

The rearrangement links TRBV27 to TRBJ1-1; D gene ambiguous. CDR1 MNHEY and CDR2 SMNVEV come from the germline V gene (reference sequence). The CDR3 consists of 13 residues. V lost 3 bases, J lost 6 bases, and 11 bases lay in between. This CDR3 reads CASSFSYISEAFF. As DNA, the CDR3 is TGTGCCAGCAGTTTCAGTTATATATCTGAAGCTTTCTTT.

The chain links TRBV14 to TRBJ1-1; possibly TRBD1 for D (6 bases). The CDR3 extends over 15 amino acids. V lost 1 base to trimming and J lost 4 bases, with 13 bases between them. Germline V gene sequence: CDR1 SGHDN, CDR2 FVKESK. In nucleotides, the CDR3 is TGTGCCAGCAGCCAAGGTTGGGGGCATCGCACTGAAGCTTTCTTT. As protein: CASSQGWGHRTEAFF.